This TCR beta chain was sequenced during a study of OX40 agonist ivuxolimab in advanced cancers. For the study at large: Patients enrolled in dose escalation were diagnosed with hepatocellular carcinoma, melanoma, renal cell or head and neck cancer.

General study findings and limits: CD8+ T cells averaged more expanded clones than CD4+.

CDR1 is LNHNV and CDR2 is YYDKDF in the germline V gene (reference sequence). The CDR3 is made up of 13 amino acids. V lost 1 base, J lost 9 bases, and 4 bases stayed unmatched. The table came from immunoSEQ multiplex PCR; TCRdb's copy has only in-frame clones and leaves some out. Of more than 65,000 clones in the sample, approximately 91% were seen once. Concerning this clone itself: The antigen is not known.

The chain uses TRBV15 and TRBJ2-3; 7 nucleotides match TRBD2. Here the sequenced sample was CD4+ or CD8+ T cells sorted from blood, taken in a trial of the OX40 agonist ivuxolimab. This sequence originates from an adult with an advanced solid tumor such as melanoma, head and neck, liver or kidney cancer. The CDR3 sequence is CATSRGPRETQYF. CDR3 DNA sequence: TGTGCCACCAGCAGAGGGCCGCGGGAGACGCAGTATTTT.